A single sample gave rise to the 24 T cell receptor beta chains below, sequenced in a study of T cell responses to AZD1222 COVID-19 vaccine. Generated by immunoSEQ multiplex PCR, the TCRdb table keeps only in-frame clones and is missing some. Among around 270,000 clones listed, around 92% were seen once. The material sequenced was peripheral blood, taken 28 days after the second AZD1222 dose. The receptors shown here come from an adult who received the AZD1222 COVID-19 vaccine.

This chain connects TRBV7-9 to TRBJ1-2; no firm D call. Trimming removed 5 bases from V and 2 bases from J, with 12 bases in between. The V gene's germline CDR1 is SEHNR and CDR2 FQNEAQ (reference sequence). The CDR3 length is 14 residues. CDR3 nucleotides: TGTGCCAGCAGCCGGGGAGGCTCCAACTATGGCTACACCTTC. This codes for CASSRGGSNYGYTF.

Written as DNA, the CDR3 is TGTGCCAGCAACACCTTCCACAATCAGCCCCAGCATTTT. Translated: CASNTFHNQPQHF. The chain recombines TRBV2 with TRBJ1-5, with D hard to call. V was shortened by 7 bases and J by 3 bases, with 10 bases between the two germline ends. This CDR3 is built from 13 residues. Germline CDR1 and CDR2: SNHLY and FYNNEI.

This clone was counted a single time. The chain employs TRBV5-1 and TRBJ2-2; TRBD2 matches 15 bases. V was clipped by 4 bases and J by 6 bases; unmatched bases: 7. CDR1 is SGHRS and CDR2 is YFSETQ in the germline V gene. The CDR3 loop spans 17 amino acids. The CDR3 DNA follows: TGCGCCAGCAGCGCGGGACTAGCGGGGGGCCAGCCCGGGGAGCTGTTTTTT. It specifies CASSAGLAGGQPGELFF.

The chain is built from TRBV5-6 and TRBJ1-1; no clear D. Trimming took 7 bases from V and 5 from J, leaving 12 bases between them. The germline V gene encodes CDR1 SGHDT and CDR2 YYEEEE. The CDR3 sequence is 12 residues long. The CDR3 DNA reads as TGTGCCAGCTTCCTCGGAGGTACTGAAGCTTTCTTT. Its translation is CASFLGGTEAFF.

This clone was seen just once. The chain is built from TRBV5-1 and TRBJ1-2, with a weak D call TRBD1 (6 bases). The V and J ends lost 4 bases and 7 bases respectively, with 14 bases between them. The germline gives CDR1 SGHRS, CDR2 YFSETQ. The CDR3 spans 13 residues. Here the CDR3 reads CASSPTGSGGYTF. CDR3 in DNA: TGCGCCAGCAGCCCTACAGGGAGTGGTGGCTACACCTTC.

Here the CDR3 reads CASSRTLSGATNEKLFF. The DNA of the CDR3 is TGTGCCAGCAGTCGGACCCTATCAGGGGCAACTAATGAAAAACTGTTTTTT. This rearrangement joins TRBV6-6 to TRBJ1-4; the D gene is possibly TRBD1 (6 bases). Germline V lookup: CDR1 MNHNY, CDR2 SVGAGI (reference sequence). V lost 5 bases and J 0 bases, leaving 16 bases between the germline ends. This CDR3 contains 17 residues.

In DNA, the CDR3 is TGTGCCACCAGCAGGACCCAGGATCAGCCCCAGCATTTT. This sequence encodes CATSRTQDQPQHF. The V call is TRBV15, the J call TRBJ1-5; D is unclear. Trimming took 3 bases from V and 5 from J, leaving 8 bases between them. This CDR3 is built from 13 residues. From germline, CDR1 is LNHNV and CDR2 YYDKDF (reference sequence).

Here the CDR3 DNA reads TGTGCCAGCAGAGCTAGCGGGAGGGCATGGAATGAGCAGTTCTTC. Protein product: CASRASGRAWNEQFF. The chain employs TRBV6-5 and TRBJ2-1; 12 nucleotides align to TRBD2. The J segment lost 7 bases and the V segment lost 6 bases, leaving 7 bases of the junction unmatched. The CDR3 length is 15 residues. CDR1 and CDR2 (germline): MNHEY, SVGAGI.

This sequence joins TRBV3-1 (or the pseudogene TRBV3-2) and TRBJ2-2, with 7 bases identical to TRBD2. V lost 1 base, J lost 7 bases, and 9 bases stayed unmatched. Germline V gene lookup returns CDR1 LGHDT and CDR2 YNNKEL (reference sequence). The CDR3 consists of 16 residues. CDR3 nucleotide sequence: TGTGCCAGCAGCCAAGGGACGGGAGGCTATAACGGGGAGCTGTTTTTT. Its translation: CASSQGTGGYNGELFF.

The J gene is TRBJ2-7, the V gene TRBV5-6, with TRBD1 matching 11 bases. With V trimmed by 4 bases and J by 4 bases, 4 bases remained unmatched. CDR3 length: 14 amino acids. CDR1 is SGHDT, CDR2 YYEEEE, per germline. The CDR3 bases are TGTGCCAGCAGCCCGGGACAGGGGGGGTACGAGCAGTACTTC. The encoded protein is CASSPGQGGYEQYF.

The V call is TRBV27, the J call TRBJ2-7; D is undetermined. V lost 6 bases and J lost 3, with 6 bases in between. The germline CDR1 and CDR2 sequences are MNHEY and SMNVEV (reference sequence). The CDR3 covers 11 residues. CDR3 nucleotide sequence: TGTGCCAGCAGAAGTTGCTACGAGCAGTACTTC. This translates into CASRSCYEQYF.

The CDR3: CASSLGDRVITGQYF. The CDR3 nucleotides are TGCGCCAGCAGCTTGGGGGACAGGGTTATCACGGGGCAGTACTTC. This chain uses TRBV5-1 with TRBJ2-7; TRBD1 matches at 9 bases. This CDR3 comprises 15 residues. Germline-derived CDR1 and CDR2 are SGHRS and YFSETQ. V shed 0 bases and J 9 bases; nucleotides not matched to a gene: 10. Full variable domain (remainder filled in from reference TRBV5-1 and TRBJ2-7): KAGVTQTPRYLIKTRGQQVTLSCSPISGHRSVSWYQQTPGQGLQFLFEYFSETQRNKGNFPGRFSGRQFSNSRSEMNVSTLELGDSALYLCASSLGDRVITGQYFGPGTRLTVT.

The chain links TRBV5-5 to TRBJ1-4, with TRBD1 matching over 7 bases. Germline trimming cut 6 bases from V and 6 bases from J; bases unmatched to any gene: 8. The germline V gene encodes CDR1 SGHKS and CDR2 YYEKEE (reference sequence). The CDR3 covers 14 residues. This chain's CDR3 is CASIGDSPHEKLFF. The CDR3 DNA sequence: TGTGCCAGCATAGGGGACAGCCCTCATGAAAAACTGTTTTTT.

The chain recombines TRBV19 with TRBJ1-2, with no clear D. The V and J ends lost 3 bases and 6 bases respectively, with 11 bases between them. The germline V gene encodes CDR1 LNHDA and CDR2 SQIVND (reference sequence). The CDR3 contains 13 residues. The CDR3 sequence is CASSIMDGNGYTF. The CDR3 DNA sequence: TGTGCCAGTAGTATTATGGACGGGAATGGCTACACCTTC.

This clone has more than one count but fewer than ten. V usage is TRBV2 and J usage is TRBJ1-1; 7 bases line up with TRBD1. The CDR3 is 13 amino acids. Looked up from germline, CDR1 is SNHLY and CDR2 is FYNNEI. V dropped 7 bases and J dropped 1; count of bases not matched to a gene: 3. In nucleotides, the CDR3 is TGTGCCAGCATGACAGGGCCGAACACTGAAGCTTTCTTT. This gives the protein CASMTGPNTEAFF.

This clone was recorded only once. CDR3 in DNA: TGTGCCACGACCGGGACCGCGGATGAGCAGTTCTTC. This sequence encodes CATTGTADEQFF. V and J are TRBV28 and TRBJ2-1; perhaps D is TRBD1 or TRBD2 (5 bases each). Germline V gene lookup returns CDR1 MDHEN and CDR2 SYDVKM. The CDR3 length is 12 residues. The V gene lost 10 bases and the J gene lost 8 bases, with 15 bases spanning the gap.

This CDR3 reads CASSSLGLAGGRASTDTQYF. The CDR3 DNA reads TGTGCCAGCAGCTCCCTGGGACTAGCGGGGGGCAGAGCTAGCACAGATACGCAGTATTTT. This rearrangement joins TRBV13 to TRBJ2-3; TRBD2 aligns across 15 bases. V shed 4 bases, J shed 0 bases, and the junction held 11 bases outside the gene matches. This CDR3 is built from 20 residues. CDR1 and CDR2 (germline): PRHDT, FYEKMQ (reference sequence).

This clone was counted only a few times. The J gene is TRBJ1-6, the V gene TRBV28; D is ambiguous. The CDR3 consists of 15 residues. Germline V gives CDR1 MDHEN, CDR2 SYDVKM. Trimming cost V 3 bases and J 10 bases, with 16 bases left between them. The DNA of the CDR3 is TGTGCCAGCAGTTTCGCGGCCCTGGGCGAGTCACCCCTCCACTTT. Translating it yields CASSFAALGESPLHF.

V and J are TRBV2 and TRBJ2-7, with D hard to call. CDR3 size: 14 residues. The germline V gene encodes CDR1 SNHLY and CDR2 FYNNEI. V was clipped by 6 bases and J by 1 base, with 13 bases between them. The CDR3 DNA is TGTGCCAGCAGGTCTCCACGTGGGTCCTACGAGCAGTACTTC. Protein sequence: CASRSPRGSYEQYF. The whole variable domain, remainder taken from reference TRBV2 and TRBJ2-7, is EPEVTQTPSHQVTQMGQEVILRCVPISNHLYFYWYRQILGQKVEFLVSFYNNEISEKSEIFDDQFSVERPDGSNFTLKIRSTKLEDSAMYFCASRSPRGSYEQYFGPGTRLTVT.

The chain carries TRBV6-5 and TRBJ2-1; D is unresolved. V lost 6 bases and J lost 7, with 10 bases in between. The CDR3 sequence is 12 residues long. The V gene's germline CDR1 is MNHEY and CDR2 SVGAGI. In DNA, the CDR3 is TGTGCCAGCAGCGACAATTCTAATGAGCAGTTCTTC. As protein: CASSDNSNEQFF.

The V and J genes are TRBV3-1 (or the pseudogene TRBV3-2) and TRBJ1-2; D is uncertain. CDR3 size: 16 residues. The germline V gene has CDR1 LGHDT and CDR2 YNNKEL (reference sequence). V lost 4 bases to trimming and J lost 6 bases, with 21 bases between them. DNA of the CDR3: TGTGCCAGCAGCCCGGAAGGCGGTCCACAGCTACATGGCTACACCTTC. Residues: CASSPEGGPQLHGYTF.

The CDR3 loop reads CASSQEVSSYEQYF. CDR3 DNA: TGTGCCAGCAGCCAAGAGGTCAGTTCCTACGAGCAGTACTTC. The chain recombines TRBV14 with TRBJ2-7; D is ambiguous. V lost 0 bases and J lost 1, with 7 bases in between. This CDR3 comprises 14 residues. The germline V gene has CDR1 SGHDN and CDR2 FVKESK.

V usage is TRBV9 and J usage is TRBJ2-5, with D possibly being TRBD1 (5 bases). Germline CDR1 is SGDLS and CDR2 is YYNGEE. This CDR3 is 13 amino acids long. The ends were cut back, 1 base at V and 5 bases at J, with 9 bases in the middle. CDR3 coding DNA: TGTGCCAGCAGCGTACCACAGGAGGAGACCCAGTACTTC. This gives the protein CASSVPQEETQYF.

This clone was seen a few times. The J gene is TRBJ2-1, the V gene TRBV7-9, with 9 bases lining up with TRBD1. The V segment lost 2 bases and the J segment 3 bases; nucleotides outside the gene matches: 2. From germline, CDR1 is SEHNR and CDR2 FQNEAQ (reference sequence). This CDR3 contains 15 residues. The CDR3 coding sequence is TGTGCCAGCAGCTTAATGACAGGGGGCTACAATGAGCAGTTCTTC. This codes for CASSLMTGGYNEQFF.